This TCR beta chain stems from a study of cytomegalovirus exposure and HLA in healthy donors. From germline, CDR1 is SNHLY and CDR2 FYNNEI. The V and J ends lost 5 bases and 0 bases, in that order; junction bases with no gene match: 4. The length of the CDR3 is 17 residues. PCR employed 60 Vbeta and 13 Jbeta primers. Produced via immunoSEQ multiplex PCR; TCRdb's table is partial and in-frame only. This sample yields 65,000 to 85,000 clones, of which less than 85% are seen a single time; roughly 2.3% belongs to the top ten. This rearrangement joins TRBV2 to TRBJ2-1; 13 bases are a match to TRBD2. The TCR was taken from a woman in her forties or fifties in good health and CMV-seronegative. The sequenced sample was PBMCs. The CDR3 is CASSQTSGGLSYNEQFF. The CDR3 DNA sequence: TGTGCCAGCAGTCAGACTAGCGGGGGGCTCTCCTACAATGAGCAGTTCTTC.